The 5 T cell receptor beta chains in this list originate from one sample, sequenced in a study of T cells in Graves' hyperthyroidism and ophthalmopathy. TCR beta CDR3 sequences were amplified from RNA transcripts. Using the HTBI primer set, a first-round RT-PCR was run on the TCR CDR3. In TCRdb, the multiplex PCR reads were re-called with MiXCR into one record per CDR3 protein. The table lists about 350,000 distinct CDR3 sequences, about 15% of them singletons. The specimen sequenced was blood. The receptor source for this set is a woman in her twenties or thirties with Graves' hyperthyroidism.

This clonotype was counted ten times or more. This chain links TRBV20-1 with TRBJ1-1; a weak D match, TRBD1 (6 bases). CDR1 is DFQATT and CDR2 is SNEGSKA in the germline V gene (reference sequence). V lost 0 bases, J lost 6 bases, and 20 bases lay in between. The length of the CDR3 is 16 residues. The DNA for the CDR3 is TGCAGTGCTAGAGATAGTAGGAGGGGGGCTGGATCTGAAGCTTTCTTT. It codes for CSARDSRRGAGSEAFF.

This clonotype came up many times. V is TRBV28 and J is TRBJ2-5, with D possibly TRBD2 on 6 matching bases. Trimming pared 8 bases from V and 9 bases from J, leaving 22 bases between. Germline lookup yields CDR1 MDHEN and CDR2 SYDVKM. This CDR3 is built from 14 residues. This chain's CDR3 is CASGLEGTSGAQYF. Written as DNA, the CDR3 is TGTGCCAGCGGCTTGGAAGGGACTTCGGGGGCCCAGTACTTC.

This clonotype has at least ten counts. The chain recombines TRBV12-3 or TRBV12-4 with TRBJ2-2, with 8 bases identical to TRBD2. This CDR3 has 17 residues. After removal of 7 bases from V and 6 bases from J, the junction contained 16 bases not matched to a gene. The DNA for the CDR3 is TGTGCCAGCACCCAATCCGGACTAGCCATAATCCCCGGGGAGCTGTTTTTT. Protein sequence: CASTQSGLAIIPGELFF.

This clonotype was seen a handful of times. The V and J genes are TRBV24-1 and TRBJ2-3; 12 positions match TRBD2. J gave up 3 bases and V 3 bases, and 6 bases lay outside the gene matches. The CDR3 length is 17 residues. Germline CDR1 is KGHDR and CDR2 is SFDVKD. CDR3 loop: CATSDPQTSGSTDTQYF. In nucleotides, the CDR3 is TGTGCCACCAGTGATCCCCAGACTAGCGGGAGTACAGATACGCAGTATTTT.

This clonotype was observed a few times. The chain joins TRBV20-1 to TRBJ2-1; D perhaps matches TRBD2 (5 bases). V lost 0 bases and J 2 bases, leaving 11 bases between the germline ends. Germline CDR1 is DFQATT and CDR2 is SNEGSKA (reference sequence). The CDR3 runs 15 residues. This chain's CDR3 is CSARDAGRAYNEQFF. CDR3 bases: TGCAGTGCTAGAGATGCGGGCCGGGCCTACAATGAGCAGTTCTTC.